The clone carrying this T cell receptor beta chain was recorded only once. What it recognizes is unknown. Oncomine TCR Beta short-read sequencing was applied to DNA from cultured CD4+ T cells. TCRdb re-derived calls from the PCR reads in MiXCR, one entry per CDR3 protein. The repertoire holds about 20,000 distinct CDR3 sequences, with less than 55% as singletons. This record comes from a study of vaccination and CD4 T cells after COVID-19. Study background: Median time from COVID diagnosis to post-COVID sampling was about 100 days (35 to 161). Post-vaccination specimens were collected at a median of roughly 78 days following dose two (range 14 to 241).

V lost 6 bases to trimming and J lost 0 bases, with 16 bases between them. From germline, CDR1 is DFQATT and CDR2 SNEGSKA (reference sequence). This CDR3 is 15 amino acids long. Treatment reported: roughly ten-day PBMC culture with coronavirus spike peptide pools or control peptides (ViraFEST assay). Per well, 1.5 million to 2.5 million PBMCs were cultured in the presence of roughly 9.1 IU/ml IL-2 and 9 to 10 ug/ml peptide pools. J is TRBJ2-3 and V is TRBV20-1; possible D gene TRBD1, 6 bases. The clonotype originates from a human donor who had recovered from COVID-19. Sequencing used CD4+ T cells from blood, cultured in vitro. As DNA, the CDR3 is TGCAGTGCCACTCTACAGGGTCCTAGCACAGATACGCAGTATTTT. Amino acid sequence: CSATLQGPSTDTQYF.